This TCR beta chain was found in a study of blood T cell repertoires in COVID-19. Data came from immunoSEQ multiplex PCR; TCRdb stores just in-frame clones and leaves some out. The data contain fewer than 250,000 clones, about 80% of them seen just once; the ten biggest clones take up about 3.9%. CDR1 is WNHNN, CDR2 SYGVQD, per germline (reference sequence). The CDR3 has 18 amino acids. V trimming: 3 bases; J trimming: 5 bases; junction bases outside the gene matches: 13. Across about two dozen US areas, participants ranged in age from 18 to 89 years. Categorization into cohorts depended on clinical history that participants reported. Participants in the exposed group had met a COVID-19 case in the 2 weeks before joining the study.

The chain combines TRBV10-1 with TRBJ2-5, with TRBD2 identical over 12 bases. This receptor was taken from a woman between 40 and 55 years old who had been exposed to COVID-19. Material for sequencing was PBMCs or T cells enriched from blood (not recorded which). The CDR3 sequence is CASSEGLAGLWGWETQYF. The CDR3 nucleotides read TGCGCCAGCAGTGAAGGACTAGCGGGGTTATGGGGCTGGGAGACCCAGTACTTC.